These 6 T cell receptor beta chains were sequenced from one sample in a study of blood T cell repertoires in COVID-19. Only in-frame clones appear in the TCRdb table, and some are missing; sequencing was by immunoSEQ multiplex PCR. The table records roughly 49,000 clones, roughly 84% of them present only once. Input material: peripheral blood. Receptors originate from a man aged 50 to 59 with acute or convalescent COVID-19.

As DNA, the CDR3 is TGTGCCAGCAGTGAAATGGGGACAGCTTGGGAAAAACTGTTTTTT. This encodes CASSEMGTAWEKLFF. V gene TRBV6-1 combines with J gene TRBJ1-4; 7 nucleotides align to TRBD1. Trimming cost V 2 bases and J 8 bases; bases outside gene matches: 8. The CDR3 runs 15 residues. CDR1 and CDR2 from the germline V gene are MNHNS and SASEGT.

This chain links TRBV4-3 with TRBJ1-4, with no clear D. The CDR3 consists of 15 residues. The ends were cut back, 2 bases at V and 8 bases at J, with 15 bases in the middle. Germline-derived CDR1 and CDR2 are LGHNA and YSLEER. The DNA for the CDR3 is TGCGCCAGCAGCCAAAGCGGGCGGGAGAGCGAAAAACTGTTTTTT. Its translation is CASSQSGRESEKLFF.

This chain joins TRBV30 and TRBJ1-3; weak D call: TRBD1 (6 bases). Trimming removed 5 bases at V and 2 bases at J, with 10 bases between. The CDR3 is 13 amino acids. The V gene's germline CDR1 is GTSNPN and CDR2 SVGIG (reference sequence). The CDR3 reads CAWENRAGNTIYF. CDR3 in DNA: TGTGCCTGGGAAAACAGGGCTGGAAACACCATATATTTT.

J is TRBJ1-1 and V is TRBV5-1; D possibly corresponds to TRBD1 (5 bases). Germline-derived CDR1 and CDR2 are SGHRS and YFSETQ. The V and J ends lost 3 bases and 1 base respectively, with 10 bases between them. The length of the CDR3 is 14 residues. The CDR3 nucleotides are TGCGCCAGCAGCTCACAGGTTCGGAACACTGAAGCTTTCTTT. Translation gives CASSSQVRNTEAFF.

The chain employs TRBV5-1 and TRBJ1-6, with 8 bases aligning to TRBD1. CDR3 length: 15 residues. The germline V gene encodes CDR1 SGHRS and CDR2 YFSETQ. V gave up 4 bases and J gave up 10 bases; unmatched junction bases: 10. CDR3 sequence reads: CASSPPGQGGSPLHF. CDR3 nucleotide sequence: TGCGCCAGCAGCCCCCCCGGACAGGGTGGGTCACCCCTCCACTTT.

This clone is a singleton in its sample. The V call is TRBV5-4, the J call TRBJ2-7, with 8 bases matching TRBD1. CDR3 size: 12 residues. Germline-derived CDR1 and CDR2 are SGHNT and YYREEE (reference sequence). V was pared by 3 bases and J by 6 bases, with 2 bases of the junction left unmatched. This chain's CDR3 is CASSWTGSEQYF. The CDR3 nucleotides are TGTGCCAGCAGCTGGACAGGGTCCGAGCAGTACTTC.